This T cell receptor (beta chain) came from a study of patients and donors after allogeneic stem cell transplantation. Trimming at V came to 4 bases and at J to 6 bases, leaving 11 bases not matched to a gene. This CDR3 contains 16 residues. The germline V gene has CDR1 SGHTA and CDR2 FQGTGA. In TCRdb, the RT-PCR reads were re-called with MiXCR into one record per CDR3 protein. Of about a million distinct CDR3 sequences in the sample, about 20% were seen once. V is TRBV7-3 and J is TRBJ2-7, with 11 nucleotides matching TRBD2. The clonotype comes from a human donor who was either an allogeneic HSCT recipient or a stem cell or donor lymphocyte infusion donor (not recorded which). It is not recorded whose cells these are; they may come from a transplant donor. The sequenced sample was blood, either unsorted or a sorted T cell fraction (not recorded which). CDR3 residues: CASSSPPGLAEIEQYF. The CDR3, as DNA: TGTGCCAGCAGCTCCCCTCCGGGACTAGCGGAAATCGAGCAGTACTTC.